These 5 T cell receptor beta chains share one sample of origin, sequenced in a study of OX40 agonist ivuxolimab in advanced cancers. The repertoire was sequenced with immunoSEQ multiplex PCR; TCRdb's copy has only in-frame clones and lacks some. Counted here are some 86,000 clones, about 90% occurring once; the ten biggest clones make up about 0.3%. The input for sequencing was CD4+ or CD8+ T cells sorted from blood, taken in a trial of the OX40 agonist ivuxolimab. All receptors derive from an adult with an advanced solid tumor such as melanoma, head and neck, liver or kidney cancer.

This clone occurred a few times. The chain is built from TRBV7-9 and TRBJ1-1; D is unclear. CDR3 length: 13 residues. The germline V gene encodes CDR1 SEHNR and CDR2 FQNEAQ (reference sequence). V was shortened by 5 bases and J by 8 bases, with 15 bases between the two germline ends. The CDR3 protein is CASSPFSAREAFF. The CDR3, as DNA: TGTGCCAGCAGCCCGTTTTCTGCCCGGGAAGCTTTCTTT.

The chain recombines TRBV6-6 with TRBJ1-3; D possibly corresponds to TRBD1 (6 bases). The CDR3 totals 15 residues. Per the germline V gene, CDR1 is MNHNY and CDR2 is SVGAGI (reference sequence). V dropped 6 bases and J dropped 5 bases, with 17 bases sitting between them. CDR3 in amino acids: CASRPDGGNRNTIYF. The CDR3 DNA reads TGTGCCAGCAGGCCGGATGGGGGCAATCGAAACACCATATATTTT.

This clone was detected only once. The chain joins TRBV6-1 to TRBJ1-2; D remains ambiguous. The germline CDR1 and CDR2 sequences are MNHNS and SASEGT. V was trimmed by 2 bases and J by 2 bases, leaving 12 bases between them. This CDR3 comprises 15 residues. The CDR3 DNA is TGTGCCAGCAGTGAATTGGGTGGCGCCAACTATGGCTACACCTTC. It encodes CASSELGGANYGYTF.

V gene TRBV5-1 combines with J gene TRBJ1-4; a possible D gene is TRBD1 (5 bases). The CDR3 runs 16 residues. The germline V gene has CDR1 SGHRS and CDR2 YFSETQ. V was trimmed by 0 bases and J by 7 bases, leaving 16 bases between them. CDR3 in DNA: TGCGCCAGCAGCTTGGCGGGGACGACGGGACGTGAAAAACTGTTTTTT. It translates to CASSLAGTTGREKLFF.

V is TRBV11-2 and J is TRBJ1-2; TRBD1 agrees at 9 bases. Losses at the gene ends were 3 bases for V and 5 bases for J; bases not matched to a gene: 4. Germline V CDR1 and CDR2: SGHAT, FQNNGV. This CDR3 has 14 amino acids. The CDR3 nucleotides read TGTGCCAGCAGCTTTACCGACAGGGGGTATGGCTACACCTTC. This codes for CASSFTDRGYGYTF.